The 27 T cell receptor beta chains below come from one sample, sequenced in a study of Graves' ophthalmopathy and Graves' hyperthyroidism. The sequenced template was RNA, covering the TCR beta CDR3 region. In the first round, RT-PCR was carried out with HTBI primers, and a multiplex PCR formed the second round. TCRdb re-called the multiplex PCR reads with MiXCR, one entry per CDR3 protein. The sample contains 400,000 or so distinct CDR3 sequences, 15% of which appear only once. Sequencing was done on a sample of peripheral blood. The receptors were sampled from a woman in her late teens or twenties with stable Graves' hyperthyroidism.

The rearrangement links TRBV25-1 to TRBJ2-7, with 9 bases fitting TRBD1. V gave up 3 bases and J gave up 6 bases; unmatched junction bases: 12. From germline, CDR1 is MGHDK and CDR2 SYGVNS. CDR3 length: 16 amino acids. This chain's CDR3 is CASSDPKSGTGSEQYF. The CDR3 DNA reads as TGTGCCAGCAGTGATCCAAAGTCCGGGACAGGGTCCGAGCAGTACTTC.

This clonotype was seen ten or more times. V gene TRBV2 combines with J gene TRBJ2-7; D possibly uses TRBD1 or TRBD2 (5 bases each). V was pared by 7 bases and J by 7 bases, with 17 bases between. The CDR3 loop spans 13 amino acids. The germline gives CDR1 SNHLY, CDR2 FYNNEI. CDR3 in amino acids: CASNWDRTSEQYF. For the CDR3, the DNA is TGTGCCAGCAATTGGGACCGAACATCGGAGCAGTACTTC. The variable domain in full, with the rest retrieved from reference TRBV2 and TRBJ2-7, is EPEVTQTPSHQVTQMGQEVILRCVPISNHLYFYWYRQILGQKVEFLVSFYNNEISEKSEIFDDQFSVERPDGSNFTLKIRSTKLEDSAMYFCASNWDRTSEQYFGPGTRLTVT.

This clonotype was recorded many times. V and J are TRBV6-5 and TRBJ2-6; no clear D gene. Germline CDR1 MNHEY, CDR2 SVGAGI. CDR3 length: 17 residues. V lost 1 base and J lost 4, with 14 bases in between. The CDR3: CASSYFPTGAGANVLTF. DNA of the CDR3: TGTGCCAGCAGTTACTTTCCCACGGGTGCCGGGGCCAACGTCCTGACTTTC.

In its sample, this clonotype was seen many times. The chain recombines TRBV4-1 with TRBJ2-7; no reliable D call. Per germline, CDR1 MGHRA and CDR2 YSYEKL. This CDR3 contains 15 residues. The germline V and J ends were trimmed by 1 base and 4 bases, with 14 bases remaining between them. CDR3 coding DNA: TGCGCCAGCAGCCAAGGTTTAGGCGGTTTTTACGAGCAGTACTTC. Translating gives CASSQGLGGFYEQYF.

The chain links TRBV6-1 to TRBJ1-5, with 10 positions matching TRBD1. The CDR3 has 17 amino acids. V dropped 6 bases and J dropped 0; count of bases not matched to a gene: 8. Germline V gives CDR1 MNHNS, CDR2 SASEGT. CDR3 nucleotides: TGTGCCAGCAGGAGGGGACAGGGGCGCTATAGCAATCAGCCCCAGCATTTT. The encoded protein is CASRRGQGRYSNQPQHF.

In its sample, this clonotype was seen many times. This chain joins TRBV6-2 or TRBV6-3 and TRBJ2-2; 8 bases agree with TRBD1. With 6 bases clipped from V and 6 bases from J, the junction kept 3 bases outside the gene matches. Germline V gene sequence: CDR1 MNHEY, CDR2 SVGEGT. This CDR3 comprises 13 residues. The CDR3 region is CASRTGEPGELFF. The DNA of the CDR3 is TGTGCCAGCAGGACAGGGGAGCCCGGGGAGCTGTTTTTT.

This clonotype was recorded at least ten times. The chain recombines TRBV12-5 with TRBJ1-1; tentative D call: TRBD1 (6 bases). From germline, CDR1 is LGHNT and CDR2 FRNRAP. Trimming stripped 3 bases from V and 0 bases from J, with 8 bases between. The CDR3 runs to 14 residues. The CDR3 loop is CASGLGQLNTEAFF. Written as DNA, the CDR3 is TGTGCTAGTGGTTTAGGACAGTTGAACACTGAAGCTTTCTTT.

This clonotype was counted a few times. V usage is TRBV7-9 and J usage is TRBJ2-4; weak D call: TRBD1 (6 bases). V was pared by 4 bases and J by 0 bases, with 16 bases between. CDR1 and CDR2 from the germline V gene are SEHNR and FQNEAQ (reference sequence). The length of the CDR3 is 17 residues. The CDR3 spells CASSSATGPLAKNIQYF. CDR3 nucleotide sequence: TGTGCCAGCAGCTCCGCGACAGGACCACTAGCCAAAAACATTCAGTACTTC.

There are many counts of this clonotype. This chain links TRBV6-5 with TRBJ1-2; D not resolved. With 6 bases removed from V and 2 bases from J, the gap between germline ends came to 10 bases. This CDR3 is 13 amino acids long. Germline V gene lookup returns CDR1 MNHEY and CDR2 SVGAGI. CDR3 loop: CASRNGRNYGYTF. The CDR3 DNA follows: TGTGCCAGCAGAAACGGACGAAACTATGGCTACACCTTC.

This clonotype was found many times. The rearrangement uses TRBV19 and TRBJ1-2; TRBD1 agrees at 7 bases. The CDR3 spans 15 residues. Germline V CDR1 and CDR2: LNHDA, SQIVND (reference sequence). Trimming removed 6 bases from V and 1 base from J; junction bases left unmatched: 8. The CDR3 sequence is CASRVPAGGNYGYTF. In nucleotides, the CDR3 is TGTGCCAGTAGGGTGCCGGCAGGGGGTAACTATGGCTACACCTTC.

This clonotype was observed at least ten times. V and J are TRBV7-2 and TRBJ1-5; a possible D gene is TRBD1 (5 bases). Between the trimmed V and J ends, which lost 2 bases and 5 bases, there was a span of 10 bases. The CDR3 length is 14 residues. Germline V lookup: CDR1 SGHTA, CDR2 FQGNSA. CDR3 loop: CASSLRGVDQPQHF. As DNA, the CDR3 is TGTGCCAGCAGCTTAAGAGGGGTGGATCAGCCCCAGCATTTT.

This clonotype was observed at least ten times. The chain links TRBV6-5 to TRBJ1-2; 8 bases map to TRBD1. CDR1 is MNHEY, CDR2 SVGAGI, per germline. The CDR3 length is 16 residues. Germline trimming cut 7 bases from V and 1 base from J; bases unmatched to any gene: 11. CDR3 loop: CASTPGQVLFNYGYTF. The CDR3 DNA sequence: TGTGCCAGCACACCGGGACAGGTGCTTTTTAACTATGGCTACACCTTC.

A note on this clonotype: Given a much more abundant clone one base away, this may be a read error. The chain is built from TRBV5-1 and TRBJ2-7; D possibly corresponds to TRBD2 (6 bases). Germline assignment: CDR1 SGHRS and CDR2 YFSETQ. This CDR3 is 16 amino acids long. The V end was cut by 0 bases, the J end by 3 bases, with 16 bases between. CDR3 coding DNA: TGCGCCAGCAGCTTGGAACTCGAGACTAGTGTCTACGAGCAGTACTTC. Protein sequence: CASSLELETSVYEQYF.

This clonotype was seen at least ten times. This rearrangement joins TRBV24-1 to TRBJ1-1, with TRBD1 identical over 8 bases. Germline CDR1 and CDR2: KGHDR and SFDVKD. The CDR3 spans 13 residues. Trimming took 10 bases from V and 2 from J; bases not matched to a gene: 5. CDR3 sequence reads: CATEDRANTEAFF. The CDR3 DNA is TGTGCCACTGAGGACAGGGCCAACACTGAAGCTTTCTTT.

This clonotype occurred a few times. The chain employs TRBV18 and TRBJ1-3; tentatively, D is TRBD1 (5 bases). V lost 1 base to trimming and J lost 6 bases, with 16 bases between them. There are 16 residues in the CDR3. Germline V lookup: CDR1 KGHSH, CDR2 LQKENI. The CDR3 protein is CASSPLGPFNQNTIYF. The CDR3 DNA reads as TGTGCCAGCTCACCACTGGGACCCTTCAACCAAAACACCATATATTTT.

This clonotype was observed a few times. This may be a read error, as it is one base from a much larger clone. This is likely a read error, given that the CDR3 carries no conserved phenylalanine or tryptophan at its end. This chain joins TRBV10-3 and TRBJ1-3, with a weak D call TRBD1 (6 bases). This CDR3 spans 15 amino acids. The V gene's germline CDR1 is ENHRY and CDR2 SYGVKD. The germline V and J ends were trimmed by 5 bases and 3 bases, with 14 bases remaining between them. The chain's CDR3 is CAISSPQGLGNTIYV. CDR3 in DNA: TGTGCCATCAGTTCCCCACAGGGCCTTGGAAACACCATATATGTT.

This clonotype was counted only a few times. The CDR3 DNA sequence: TGCAGCGTTGTCCGGGACAGGGTCACCGGGGAGCTGTTTTTT. Protein sequence: CSVVRDRVTGELFF. This chain joins TRBV29-1 and TRBJ2-2, with TRBD1 matching over 9 bases. V trimming: 4 bases; J trimming: 4 bases; junction bases outside the gene matches: 4. Germline CDR1 and CDR2: SQVTM and ANQGSEA. The CDR3 loop spans 14 amino acids.

The chain links TRBV12-3 or TRBV12-4 to TRBJ1-1; the D is unclear. V gave up 4 bases and J gave up 6 bases, with 9 bases separating them. There are 12 residues in the CDR3. The CDR3 coding sequence is TGTGCCAGCAGTTATGCAGGATCTGAAGCTTTCTTT. Translating gives CASSYAGSEAFF.

The V gene is TRBV30, the J gene TRBJ1-1, with no clear D. V was clipped by 0 bases and J by 0 bases, with 8 bases between them. CDR1 and CDR2 from the germline V gene are GTSNPN and SVGIG (reference sequence). CDR3 size: 14 residues. The CDR3 bases are TGTGCCTGGAGTGTGCTTTACGTGAACACTGAAGCTTTCTTT. Protein product: CAWSVLYVNTEAFF.

This clonotype was counted at least ten times. The chain recombines TRBV6-2 or TRBV6-3 with TRBJ1-1; D might be TRBD1 (6 bases). CDR3 size: 14 residues. CDR1 MNHEY and CDR2 SVGEGT come from the germline V gene. V was clipped by 7 bases and J by 2 bases, with 14 bases between them. The CDR3 DNA reads TGTGCCAGCAACCAACAGGGATCAAACACTGAAGCTTTCTTT. As protein: CASNQQGSNTEAFF.

This clonotype was recorded many times. The chain uses TRBV12-3 or TRBV12-4 and TRBJ1-5; D call uncertain. The CDR3 extends over 12 amino acids. V was pared by 3 bases and J by 6 bases, with 6 bases between. CDR3 protein: CASSLPLQPQHF. CDR3 in DNA: TGTGCCAGCAGTTTGCCTCTTCAGCCCCAGCATTTT.

The chain has TRBV11-2 and TRBJ2-7; the D is unclear. The CDR3 has 14 residues. Germline V CDR1 and CDR2: SGHAT, FQNNGV. V lost 3 bases and J 2 bases, leaving 11 bases between the germline ends. The chain's CDR3 is CASSFQRPAYEQYF. The CDR3 bases are TGTGCCAGCAGCTTTCAAAGGCCCGCCTACGAGCAGTACTTC.

As to this clonotype: Just one base apart from a much larger clone, this may be a read error. The chain recombines TRBV6-4 with TRBJ1-1; no clear D. The CDR3 is 13 amino acids. Per germline, CDR1 MRHNA and CDR2 SNTAGT. CDR3 bases: TGTGCCAGCAGAAAGTACCCGAACACTGAAGTTTTCTTT. This sequence encodes CASRKYPNTEVFF.

The J gene is TRBJ1-1, the V gene TRBV18; 8 bases match TRBD1. The length of the CDR3 is 16 residues. CDR1 and CDR2 (germline): KGHSH, LQKENI. Germline trimming cut 3 bases from V and 4 bases from J; bases unmatched to any gene: 10. CDR3 coding DNA: TGTGCCAGCTCACCTACGATACAGGGGGAAATCACTGAAGCTTTCTTT. This encodes CASSPTIQGEITEAFF.

This clonotype showed up many times. The V call is TRBV6-2 or TRBV6-3, the J call TRBJ2-5; no clear D. With 0 bases removed from V and 2 bases from J, the gap between germline ends came to 7 bases. Germline CDR1 reads MNHEY; CDR2 reads SVGEGT. There are 14 residues in the CDR3. The CDR3 bases are TGTGCCAGCAGTTACTCATGGCAGCAAGAGACCCAGTACTTC. Translated, it gives CASSYSWQQETQYF.

This clonotype came up many times. The chain employs TRBV12-3 or TRBV12-4 and TRBJ1-5; D gene unclear. This CDR3 comprises 18 residues. V was cut by 6 bases and J by 0 bases, with 21 bases left in between. The CDR3 reads CASSLRPRRPYSNQPQHF. CDR3 DNA: TGTGCCAGCAGCCTTAGGCCCCGACGTCCCTATAGCAATCAGCCCCAGCATTTT.

This clonotype was seen ten or more times. This chain connects TRBV5-1 to TRBJ2-7; weak D call: TRBD1 (6 bases). V was cut by 2 bases and J by 4 bases, with 16 bases left in between. The CDR3 runs 15 residues. The germline CDR1 and CDR2 sequences are SGHRS and YFSETQ. DNA of the CDR3: TGCGCCAGCAGCTTACTACCGGGACAAGAATACGAGCAGTACTTC. Translation: CASSLLPGQEYEQYF.